These T cell receptor beta chains were read from a single sample in a study of T cell changes during pregnancy in multiple sclerosis. The table came from immunoSEQ multiplex PCR; TCRdb's copy has only in-frame clones and leaves some out. There are over 70,000 clones in the sample; more than 85% occur only once, and around 2% lies in the top ten. The material sequenced was peripheral blood, taken in the first trimester of pregnancy. These receptor sequences come from a female donor in good health, enrolled as a control in a pregnancy study. The conserved cysteine and the conserved F or W are not part of the CDR3 here. Size is omitted from some rows. Given values are once, few, many or a class for expanded clones.

TRBV10-3	TRBJ2-7	.	AISSQGGTKSYEQY
TRBV5-1	TRBJ2-7	.	ASSLERPGQGYEQY
TRBV10-3	TRBJ2-2	.	AMARGGRDGELF
TRBV14	TRBJ2-7	.	ASSQGLAGGVSSYEQY
TRBV11-3	TRBJ2-1	.	ASSFSSQGFNEQF
TRBV11-2	TRBJ1-1	once	ASSVRVGTEAF
TRBV6-1	TRBJ2-1	.	ATALWTNNEQF
TRBV28	TRBJ2-5	.	ASSFTTGTSGEQY
TRBV7-9	TRBJ1-6	.	ASSRNSRGYSPLH
TRBV11-2	TRBJ2-5	.	ASSLQQETQY
TRBV11-2	TRBJ2-2	.	ASSPTVPAGELF
TRBV7-6	TRBJ2-7	.	ASSLQDFNYEQY
TRBV4-1	TRBJ1-2	.	ASSHAGRGLGYT
TRBV30	TRBJ1-3	once	AWNLEGNTIY
TRBV4-3	TRBJ1-3	.	ASSFNSGNTIY
TRBV10-3	TRBJ2-7	.	AISEWRVGYEQY
TRBV9	TRBJ2-2	.	ASTGSGLGGTGELF
TRBV15	TRBJ1-4	.	ATAPTAREKLF
TRBV7-2	TRBJ2-1	.	ASSLDVPGQF
TRBV7-3	TRBJ2-7	.	ASSVNRGYEQY
TRBV4-3	TRBJ2-7	.	ASSQGGSYEQY
TRBV18	TRBJ1-2	.	ASSQQGASYGYT
TRBV5-1	TRBJ1-1	once	ASSQGQQNTEAF
TRBV7-6	TRBJ2-1	.	ASSSPTGVANEQF
TRBV20-1	TRBJ1-2	.	SARRGQYHT
TRBV7-8	TRBJ1-5	.	ASSFAGTESKPQH
TRBV18	TRBJ2-7	once	ASSLLLRDEQY
TRBV18	TRBJ2-5	.	ASSPTSGGAETQY
TRBV29-1	TRBJ2-7	.	SVEDSSLREQY
TRBV13	TRBJ2-2	.	ASSPGLAVNTGELF
TRBV4-2	TRBJ1-1	.	ASSQAGTEAF
TRBV6-5	TRBJ2-5	.	ASRLSAQETQY
TRBV6-1	TRBJ2-4	once	ASSAVGELQY
TRBV18	TRBJ1-1	.	ASSPLGQGLNTEAF
TRBV2	TRBJ2-7	.	ASRTLAGASSYEQY
TRBV30	TRBJ2-5	once	AWEGLAGSAETQY
TRBV5-1	TRBJ2-1	.	ASSLTPSEYNEQF
TRBV7-2	TRBJ2-7	.	ASSRAHSSYEQY
TRBV4-3	TRBJ2-7	.	ASSQDSWGGLYEQY
TRBV4-1	TRBJ1-1	.	ASSQVPGNTEAF
TRBV29-1	TRBJ2-1	.	SVERGVSYNEQF
TRBV7-2	TRBJ1-6	.	ASSLGGGSPLH
TRBV15	TRBJ1-5	few	ATSRDRLRDQPQH